Each of the 13 T cell receptor beta chains below was sequenced from the same sample in a study of neurological immune-mediated disorders. MiXCR, applied by TCRdb to the 5' RACE reads, yields one record per CDR3 protein. The top ten clones hold 1.5% to 2% of a sample with about 55,000 distinct CDR3 sequences, just under 4% of them seen once. Sequencing input: CD4+ T cells from blood. The receptors originated from a woman between 35 and 50 years old with multiple sclerosis.

This clonotype was picked up many times. The chain joins TRBV12-3 or TRBV12-4 to TRBJ1-5; tentatively, D is TRBD1 (5 bases). The CDR3 totals 15 residues. The V end was cut by 8 bases, the J end by 2 bases, with 16 bases between. The DNA of the CDR3 is TGTGCCAGCCAACAGAGGGGCGGGGGCAATCAGCCCCAGCATTTT. Protein sequence: CASQQRGGGNQPQHF.

This clonotype was counted at least ten times. The chain carries TRBV9 and TRBJ2-2, with D unresolved. CDR1 and CDR2 (germline): SGDLS, YYNGEE. Trimming cost V 3 bases and J 2 bases, with 8 bases left between them. CDR3 length: 14 residues. CDR3 region: CASSGSLNTGELFF. DNA for the CDR3: TGTGCCAGCAGCGGCAGTCTAAACACCGGGGAGCTGTTTTTT.

This clonotype was counted ten times or more. The chain carries TRBV10-3 and TRBJ1-3; possible D gene TRBD1, 5 bases. In germline, CDR1 is ENHRY, CDR2 SYGVKD. The V end lost 0 bases, the J end lost 2 bases, and 11 bases lay between the germline ends. This CDR3 is 16 amino acids long. CDR3 residues: CAISESEGFAGNTIYF. Written as DNA, the CDR3 is TGTGCCATCAGTGAGTCGGAGGGGTTTGCTGGAAACACCATATATTTT.

This clonotype was seen repeatedly, ten times or more. The chain employs TRBV10-3 and TRBJ2-7, with TRBD2 identical over 7 bases. The ends lost 5 bases at V and 0 bases at J; junction bases unmatched: 4. From germline, CDR1 is ENHRY and CDR2 SYGVKD. The CDR3 runs to 14 residues. The CDR3 region is CAISMASGSYEQYF. The CDR3 nucleotides are TGTGCCATCAGTATGGCTAGCGGCTCCTACGAGCAGTACTTC.

The genes are TRBV18 and TRBJ1-1; no definite D call. The length of the CDR3 is 13 residues. Trimming stripped 1 base from V and 7 bases from J, with 10 bases between. CDR1 KGHSH and CDR2 LQKENI come from the germline V gene. CDR3 nucleotide sequence: TGTGCCAGCTCACCACAATCACAGAATGAAGCTTTCTTT. Its protein product is CASSPQSQNEAFF.

This clonotype was detected many times. V is TRBV5-1 and J is TRBJ2-5; maybe TRBD2 (6 bases). V lost 4 bases and J 4 bases, leaving 17 bases between the germline ends. Per germline, CDR1 SGHRS and CDR2 YFSETQ. CDR3 length: 15 residues. CDR3 sequence reads: CASSRLTGDLETQYF. The CDR3 bases are TGCGCCAGCAGCCGTTTGACGGGGGACCTAGAGACCCAGTACTTC.

This clonotype was detected ten times or more. The CDR3 DNA is TGTGCCATCAGTGGGCAAATCACCGGGGAGCTGTTTTTT. This translates into CAISGQITGELFF. This sequence joins TRBV10-3 and TRBJ2-2; D ambiguous. The ends were cut back, 4 bases at V and 4 bases at J, with 7 bases in the middle. Germline V lookup: CDR1 ENHRY, CDR2 SYGVKD. The CDR3 is 13 residues long.

This clonotype was observed at least ten times. This sequence joins TRBV20-1 and TRBJ1-6, with D possibly TRBD1 on 5 matching bases. CDR1 is DFQATT, CDR2 SNEGSKA, per germline (reference sequence). With 2 bases removed from V and 7 bases from J, the gap between germline ends came to 18 bases. This CDR3 is built from 16 residues. CDR3 sequence (DNA): TGCAGTGCTAGACAAGCCTCTTCAGGGATAAATTCACCCCTCCACTTT. Protein sequence: CSARQASSGINSPLHF.

This clonotype was seen ten or more times. The chain is built from TRBV27 and TRBJ2-4, with TRBD1 as a possible D gene (5 bases). The CDR3 contains 15 residues. Germline V gene lookup returns CDR1 MNHEY and CDR2 SMNVEV (reference sequence). Trimming took off 10 bases at V and 2 bases at J, with 18 bases between the two ends. In DNA, the CDR3 is TGTGCCACCACAACACAGGAAAACCCCAAAAACATTCAGTACTTC. This translates into CATTTQENPKNIQYF.

This clonotype showed up many times. The chain has TRBV5-1 and TRBJ1-4; 11 nucleotides align to TRBD1. V lost 4 bases and J lost 7; bases outside the gene matches: 9. The germline V gene encodes CDR1 SGHRS and CDR2 YFSETQ. The CDR3 is 16 residues long. CDR3 nucleotides: TGCGCCAGCAGCGCGTGGACAGGGGGCGAAGGTGAAAAACTGTTTTTT. This gives the protein CASSAWTGGEGEKLFF. The whole variable domain, remainder taken from reference TRBV5-1 and TRBJ1-4, is KAGVTQTPRYLIKTRGQQVTLSCSPISGHRSVSWYQQTPGQGLQFLFEYFSETQRNKGNFPGRFSGRQFSNSRSEMNVSTLELGDSALYLCASSAWTGGEGEKLFFGSGTQLSVL.

The table lists this clonotype with many counts. V gene TRBV12-3 or TRBV12-4 combines with J gene TRBJ2-1, with no clear D. The CDR3 is made up of 13 amino acids. V dropped 8 bases and J dropped 5 bases, with 13 bases sitting between them. CDR3 amino acids: CASQSRADNEQFF. The CDR3 coding sequence is TGTGCCAGCCAATCAAGAGCTGACAATGAGCAGTTCTTC.

This clonotype was found many times. The chain is built from TRBV11-2 and TRBJ2-7, with unresolved D. The germline CDR1 and CDR2 sequences are SGHAT and FQNNGV. The CDR3 runs 14 residues. Deletions cut 5 bases from V and 0 bases from J, with 11 bases between. The CDR3 bases are TGTGCCAGCAGCCCCGGCAGAAACTCCTACGAGCAGTACTTC. It translates to CASSPGRNSYEQYF.

This clonotype occurred many times. This chain joins TRBV20-1 and TRBJ2-7; 8 bases are a match to TRBD1. Germline CDR1 reads DFQATT; CDR2 reads SNEGSKA (reference sequence). This CDR3 contains 14 residues. The V gene end was trimmed by 6 bases and the J gene end by 2 bases; junction bases not matched to a gene: 9. CDR3 amino acids: CSAPPADRAYEQYF. CDR3 nucleotides: TGCAGTGCCCCGCCCGCGGACAGGGCCTACGAGCAGTACTTC.